Presented here are 3 T cell receptor beta chains from one specimen sequenced in a study of cytomegalovirus exposure and HLA in healthy donors. Method: immunoSEQ multiplex PCR; TCRdb's copy keeps in-frame clones and lacks some. The table records about 170,000 clones, roughly 96% of them present only once. Material: PBMCs. Every receptor here comes from a woman aged 18-29 years in good health and CMV-seronegative.

This chain uses TRBV9 with TRBJ2-5; 16 bases align to TRBD2. This CDR3 spans 16 amino acids. V gave up 4 bases and J gave up 4 bases; unmatched junction bases: 4. Germline V gene data show CDR1 as SGDLS and CDR2 as YYNGEE. This chain's CDR3 is CASSLGLAGGRETQYF. The CDR3 DNA follows: TGTGCCAGCAGCCTGGGACTAGCGGGGGGGCGAGAGACCCAGTACTTC.

The rearrangement joins TRBV7-2 to TRBJ1-2; TRBD1 agrees at 7 bases. The CDR3 runs 15 residues. V shed 4 bases and J 4 bases; nucleotides not matched to a gene: 9. The V gene's germline CDR1 is SGHTA and CDR2 FQGNSA. In DNA, the CDR3 is TGTGCCAGCAGCTCGGGACAGAGAGTAGGCTATGGCTACACCTTC. Residues: CASSSGQRVGYGYTF. The whole variable domain, remainder taken from reference TRBV7-2 and TRBJ1-2, is GAGVSQSPSNKVTEKGKDVELRCDPISGHTALYWYRQSLGQGLEFLIYFQGNSAPDKSGLPSDRFSAERTGGSVSTLTIQRTQQEDSAVYLCASSSGQRVGYGYTFGSGTRLTVV.

The rearrangement joins TRBV7-6 to TRBJ1-3; the match to TRBD1 covers 11 bases. V trimming: 5 bases; J trimming: 8 bases; junction bases outside the gene matches: 14. Germline V gene sequence: CDR1 SGHVS, CDR2 FNYEAQ. The CDR3 is made up of 17 amino acids. CDR3 sequence reads: CASSARDRGVQFDTIYF. Written as DNA, the CDR3 is TGTGCCAGCAGCGCCCGGGACAGGGGGGTTCAGTTCGACACCATATATTTT. The entire variable domain, with the rest obtained from reference TRBV7-6 and TRBJ1-3, is as follows: GAGVSQSPRYKVTKRGQDVALRCDPISGHVSLYWYRQALGQGPEFLTYFNYEAQQDKSGLPNDRFSAERPEGSISTLTIQRTEQRDSAMYRCASSARDRGVQFDTIYFGEGSWLTVV.